This T cell receptor beta chain was retrieved from a study of cytomegalovirus exposure and HLA in healthy donors. Notes on the study in general: Later genetic work tied a missense DCLRE1C variant to beta-chain V and J trimming.

13 Jbeta primers and 60 Vbeta primers were used for the PCR. Assay used: immunoSEQ multiplex PCR; TCRdb lists only in-frame clones, some missing. Of hundreds of thousands of clones listed, around 76% are singletons. There are a few counts of this clone. Its target is unknown. The V gene end was trimmed by 3 bases and the J gene end by 6 bases; junction bases not matched to a gene: 2. CDR3 size: 13 residues. Germline loops: CDR1 KGHSH, CDR2 LQKENI. Sequenced input: PBMCs. V usage is TRBV18 and J usage is TRBJ2-3; 8 bases line up with TRBD2. The sequence derives from a man between 35 and 55 years old in good health and CMV-seropositive. CDR3: CASSPRGGDTQYF. In nucleotides, the CDR3 is TGTGCCAGCTCACCCCGCGGGGGGGATACGCAGTATTTT.